This T cell receptor beta chain was identified in a study of shared T cell receptors in the human thymus. The method was immunoSEQ multiplex PCR; TCRdb's version includes in-frame clones alone and lacks a portion of them. The data show around 340,000 clones, approximately 95% seen once. Trimming left V 9 bases short and J 6 bases short, with 5 bases between. This CDR3 has 10 residues. CDR1 is SGHAT and CDR2 is FQNNGV in the germline V gene. Sequenced: thymocytes. The receptor's source is a human donor. The rearrangement uses TRBV11-2 and TRBJ2-2; D is undetermined. The CDR3 loop reads CASRAGELFF. CDR3 DNA sequence: TGTGCCAGTCGAGCCGGGGAGCTGTTTTTT.